The following is a T cell receptor (beta chain) sequence with its context. This clonotype was found once. Its antigen is currently not known. No base quality values were provided; no much bigger clone lies one nucleotide off. Weak support is all one read offers. These data come from a study of T-cell memory formation after mild COVID-19 (dated by TCRdb to about 2021). As for the study more broadly: TCR sequence clusters from the two donors were found to be largely donor specific. Longitudinal TCRalpha and TCRbeta repertoire sequencing tracked T-cell clones expanding and contracting after mild COVID-19 in two donors. The cohort comprised two young, previously healthy adult volunteers, one female and one male. Beyond this particular receptor, the publication reports: The study covered only two mild cases, and larger cohorts including severe cases with pre-infection samples were considered necessary. The detection of some responding clones in pre-infection memory suggests that pre-existing cross-reactive memory T cells joined the SARS-CoV-2 response. Whether the second-wave clones peaking on day 37 were SARS-CoV-2 specific was not confirmed. Contracting CD4+ clones were located mainly in the CM and EM memory subsets, whereas CD8+ clones were found to be enriched in EMRA. Balanced CD4/CD8 phenotypes were observed for clones contracting from day 15 to 85, whereas a bias towards CD4+ was observed for a second wave of clones expanding from day 15 to 37.

PBMCs were isolated by Ficoll-Paque density gradient centrifugation. The CDR3 has 14 amino acids, counting the end cysteine and phenylalanine. Here the CDR3 DNA is all that survives: 42 bases in frame from base 1. V sheds 5 bases and J sheds 7 bases, leaving 19 bases between their ends. CDR1 and CDR2, per the germline V gene, are SGHDT and YYEEEE. Sequencing was carried out with an Illumina NovaSeq 6000. Using 5'RACE with constant-segment primers, TCRalpha and TCRbeta cDNA libraries were constructed, with sample barcodes and unique molecular identifiers added in the process. RNA was extracted from every sample with Trizol reagent. The libraries were amplified in two PCR steps, and the second step added a second sample barcode and Illumina TruSeq adapters. Sequencing of the libraries was done on an Illumina NovaSeq, producing 2 x 150 bp paired-end reads. The original methods were these. Reads were demultiplexed and collapsed into UMI-guided consensus sequences with migec v1.2.7. Using mixcr v2.1.11, the UMI consensuses were aligned to TRA and TRB V and J templates and assembled into clonotypes. A clonotype was counted as expanded or contracted only if both edgeR and NoisET called the change significant, with noise models trained on biological replicates. edgeR calls used a false discovery rate-adjusted p below 0.01 and a log2 fold-change threshold of 1. As an exploratory analysis of dynamics, PCA with hierarchical clustering was applied to max-normalized trajectories of the 1000 most abundant clonotypes. Each responding clone was given a CD4 or CD8 phenotype based on the CD4+ and CD8+ repertoires, which had been sequenced separately. TCRdb reprocessed the public reads (quality trimming at Q25 with fastp, clone calling with MiXCR) and kept in-frame beta chains. Each CDR3 protein appears once, grouped with its most common genes and DNA. The V and J calls come from TCRdb's annotation, not from the publication. The table for this sample lists fewer than 400,000 distinct CDR3 sequences; 16% of them were counted only once. 20% to 25% of the sample belongs to the ten largest clones.

The sequence was obtained from a young man who had mild COVID-19 (a few samples of this study predate the infection). The sample titles of this study are shuffled in the database, so cell type and time point are left out; the donor was told from shared clones. The material sequenced was PBMCs or a T cell subset sorted from them (not recorded which). The receptor chain draws on TRBV5-6 and TRBJ2-7, with no confident D gene call. The sequenced DNA: TGTGCCAGCAGGCAGTTAGGGCTAGTCGGAGAGCAGTACTTC. This yields the protein CASRQLGLVGEQYF. The CDR3 plus the reference TRBV5-6 and TRBJ2-7 genes for the other parts give the full variable domain: DAGVTQSPTHLIKTRGQQVTLRCSPKSGHDTVSWYQQALGQGPQFIFQYYEEEERQRGNFPDRFSGHQFPNYSSELNVNALLLGDSALYLCASRQLGLVGEQYFGPGTRLTVT.